This T cell receptor beta chain was sequenced in a study of cytomegalovirus exposure and HLA in healthy donors. Overall study results and limits: Later, TCR association rates were found to vary by HLA locus, highest for DRB1 and lowest for HLA-C. Reportedly, HLA-A and HLA-B alleles of most subjects were accurately predicted from TCR beta. More clonal expansion characterized HLA-associated TCR beta chains than equally common others in a later analysis. Previous analysis showed most TCR beta V segments were productive about 87% or about 30% of the time.

The CDR3 runs 15 residues. Germline V gene sequence: CDR1 MNHEY, CDR2 SMNVEV (reference sequence). Trimming at V came to 3 bases and at J to 7 bases, leaving 7 bases not matched to a gene. This clone was detected only a few times. The antigen is undetermined. Primers included in the PCR were 60 Vbeta and 13 Jbeta primers. TCRdb's copy holds only in-frame clones and misses some; the assay was immunoSEQ multiplex PCR. This sample has 150,000 to 180,000 clones, with about 85% found just once. The chain carries TRBV27 and TRBJ2-1, with 9 bases identical to TRBD2. This receptor was taken from a man aged 30 to 39 in good health and CMV-seropositive. The sequencing sample was made of PBMCs. CDR3 protein: CASSFWLAGRNEQFF. Here the CDR3 DNA reads TGTGCCAGCAGTTTTTGGCTAGCGGGACGAAATGAGCAGTTCTTC.